The clone carrying this T cell receptor (beta chain) was seen only a few times. Its antigen remains unknown. TCRdb fed the 5' RACE reads into MiXCR, producing one record per CDR3 protein. The data hold 350,000 to 400,000 distinct CDR3 sequences, with around 9% observed a single time. The sample originates from a study of identical twins. General observations from the study: For cord blood, abundant beta clonotypes had fewer insertions, unlike memory repertoires, which showed none.

V was clipped by 4 bases and J by 6 bases, with 14 bases between them. The CDR3 runs 13 residues. Germline-derived CDR1 and CDR2 are SQVTM and ANQGSEA. The sequence came from a woman in her forties or fifties in good health. The chain links TRBV29-1 to TRBJ2-3; maybe TRBD2 (6 bases). The material sequenced was naive T cells sorted from blood. CDR3 region: CSVAGSSPDTQYF. CDR3 bases: TGCAGCGTTGCCGGGAGTTCGCCCGATACGCAGTATTTT.